Below, one TCR beta chain is given with its context. Its cognate antigen is unknown. This record comes from a study of cytomegalovirus exposure and HLA in healthy donors. Whole-study results and caveats: The majority of TCR sequences were rare, yet some public TCRs appeared in many donors. Subsequent analysis of the approximately 110 validation repertoires found a tendency for first-cohort TCR clusters to co-occur. Reports credit the classifier with highly specific, highly sensitive diagnosis of cytomegalovirus status.

TCRdb keeps only in-frame clones here, not all; method: immunoSEQ multiplex PCR. The sample lists about 130,000 clones, roughly 89% occurring once. The CDR3 consists of 16 residues. V was clipped by 4 bases and J by 7 bases; unmatched bases: 13. The germline V gene has CDR1 LNHNV and CDR2 YYDKDF (reference sequence). This TCR was recovered from a woman aged 18-29 years in good health and CMV-seropositive. The chain employs TRBV15 and TRBJ2-1, with TRBD2 matching over 7 bases. Sequenced sample: PBMCs. The CDR3 nucleotides read TGTGCCACCAGCACTCTGATTTTGGGGGGAGGGAATGAGCAGTTCTTC. Protein product: CATSTLILGGGNEQFF.